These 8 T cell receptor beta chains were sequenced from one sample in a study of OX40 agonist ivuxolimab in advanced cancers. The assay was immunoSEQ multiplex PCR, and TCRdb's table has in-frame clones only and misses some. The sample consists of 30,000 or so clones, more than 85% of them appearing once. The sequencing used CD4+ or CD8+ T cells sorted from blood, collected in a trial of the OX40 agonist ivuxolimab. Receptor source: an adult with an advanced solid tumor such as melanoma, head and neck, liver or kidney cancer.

The CDR3 loop reads CASSILSAGANEQFF. CDR3 DNA sequence: TGTGCCAGCAGCATCCTAAGTGCGGGAGCCAATGAGCAGTTCTTC. This chain connects TRBV7-9 to TRBJ2-1; 7 bases are shared with TRBD2. Germline CDR1 reads SEHNR; CDR2 reads FQNEAQ (reference sequence). This CDR3 has 15 amino acids. The J segment lost 6 bases and the V segment lost 5 bases, leaving 10 bases of the junction unmatched.

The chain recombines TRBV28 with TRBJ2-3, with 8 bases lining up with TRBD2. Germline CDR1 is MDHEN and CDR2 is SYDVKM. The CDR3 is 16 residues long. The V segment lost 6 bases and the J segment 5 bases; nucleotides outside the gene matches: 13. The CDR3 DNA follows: TGTGCCAGCAGGTTAGAGGGGGGACTAGAGGGAGATACGCAGTATTTT. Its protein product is CASRLEGGLEGDTQYF.

This CDR3 reads CASRGTAPWTQYF. As DNA, the CDR3 is TGTGCCAGCAGGGGTACGGCCCCCTGGACGCAGTATTTT. V usage is TRBV28 and J usage is TRBJ2-3; D unresolved. With 6 bases removed from V and 9 bases from J, the gap between germline ends came to 16 bases. The CDR3 has 13 amino acids. Germline V gene lookup returns CDR1 MDHEN and CDR2 SYDVKM.

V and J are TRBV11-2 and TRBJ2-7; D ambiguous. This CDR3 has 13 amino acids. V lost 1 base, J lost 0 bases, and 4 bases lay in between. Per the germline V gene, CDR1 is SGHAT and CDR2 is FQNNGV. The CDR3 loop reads CASSLGSSYEQYF. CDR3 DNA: TGTGCCAGCAGCTTAGGCAGCTCCTACGAGCAGTACTTC.

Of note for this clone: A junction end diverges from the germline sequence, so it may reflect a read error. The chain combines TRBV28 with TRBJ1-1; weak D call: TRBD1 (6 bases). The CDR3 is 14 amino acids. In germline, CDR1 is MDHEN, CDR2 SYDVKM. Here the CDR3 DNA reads TGTGCCAGCGGTTTAAGGGGGGACGGCACTGAAGCTTTCTTT. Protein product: CASGLRGDGTEAFF.

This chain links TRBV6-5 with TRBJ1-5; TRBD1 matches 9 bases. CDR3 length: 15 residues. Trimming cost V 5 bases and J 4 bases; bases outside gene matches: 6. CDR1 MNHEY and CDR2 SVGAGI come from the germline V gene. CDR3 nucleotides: TGTGCCAGCAGTACAGGACAGGGGATTAATCAGCCCCAGCATTTT. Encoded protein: CASSTGQGINQPQHF.

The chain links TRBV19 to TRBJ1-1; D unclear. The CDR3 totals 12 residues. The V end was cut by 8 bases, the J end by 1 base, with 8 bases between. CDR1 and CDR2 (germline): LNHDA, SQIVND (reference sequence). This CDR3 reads CASALGNTEAFF. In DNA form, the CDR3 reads TGTGCCAGTGCTCTGGGGAACACTGAAGCTTTCTTT.

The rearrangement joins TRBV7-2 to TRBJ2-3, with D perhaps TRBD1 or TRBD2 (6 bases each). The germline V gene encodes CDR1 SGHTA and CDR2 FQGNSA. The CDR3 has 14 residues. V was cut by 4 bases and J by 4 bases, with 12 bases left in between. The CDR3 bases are TGTGCCAGCAGCTCCCGAAGGGGGGCAGATACGCAGTATTTT. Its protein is CASSSRRGADTQYF.